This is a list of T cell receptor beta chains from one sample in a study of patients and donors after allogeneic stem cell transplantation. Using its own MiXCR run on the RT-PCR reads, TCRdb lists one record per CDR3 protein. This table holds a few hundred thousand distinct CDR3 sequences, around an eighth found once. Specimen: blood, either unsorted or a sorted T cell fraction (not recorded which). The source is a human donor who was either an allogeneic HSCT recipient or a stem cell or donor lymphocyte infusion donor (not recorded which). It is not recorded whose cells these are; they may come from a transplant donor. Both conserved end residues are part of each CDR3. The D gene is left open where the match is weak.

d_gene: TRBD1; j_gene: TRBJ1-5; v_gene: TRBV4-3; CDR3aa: CASSLWTGGETQHF
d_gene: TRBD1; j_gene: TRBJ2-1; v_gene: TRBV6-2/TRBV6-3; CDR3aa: CASTTARTGFRIREQFF
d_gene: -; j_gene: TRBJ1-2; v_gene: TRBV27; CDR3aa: CASSSLRTLVTNYGYTF
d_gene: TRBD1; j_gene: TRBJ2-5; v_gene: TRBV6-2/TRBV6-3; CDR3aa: CASSRGQGQRGTQYF
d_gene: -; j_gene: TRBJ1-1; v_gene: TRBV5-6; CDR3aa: CASSGGRIKGTEAFF
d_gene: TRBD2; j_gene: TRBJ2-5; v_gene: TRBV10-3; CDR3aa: CAISDPTSGGETQYF
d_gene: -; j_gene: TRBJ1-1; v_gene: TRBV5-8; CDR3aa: CASSKKFGTSNTEAFF
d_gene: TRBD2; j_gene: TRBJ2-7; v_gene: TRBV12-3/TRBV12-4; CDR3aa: CASSLRSGRMNEQYF
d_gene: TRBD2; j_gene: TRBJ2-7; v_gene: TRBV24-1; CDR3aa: CATSTSDTYEQYF
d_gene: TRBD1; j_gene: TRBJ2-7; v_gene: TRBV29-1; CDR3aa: CSVLGRGSTEQYF
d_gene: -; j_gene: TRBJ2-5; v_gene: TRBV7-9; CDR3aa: CASSLALGRGETQYF
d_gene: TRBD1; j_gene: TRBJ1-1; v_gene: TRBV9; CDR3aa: CASSVDPGTGVRAEAFF
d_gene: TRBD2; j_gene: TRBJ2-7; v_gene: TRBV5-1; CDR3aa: CASSYTGTSGSYEQYF
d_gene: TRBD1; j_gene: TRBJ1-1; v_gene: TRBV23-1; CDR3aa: CASSQPIRGGNTEAFF
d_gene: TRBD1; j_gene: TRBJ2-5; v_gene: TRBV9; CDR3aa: CASSARNTGTGEQETQYF
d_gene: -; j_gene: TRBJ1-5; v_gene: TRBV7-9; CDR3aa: CASSLGVDRSQPQHF
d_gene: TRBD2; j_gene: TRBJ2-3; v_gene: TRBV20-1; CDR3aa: CSAPYLAGTTDTQYF
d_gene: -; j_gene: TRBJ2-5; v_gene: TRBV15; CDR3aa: CATSHGPGRETQYF
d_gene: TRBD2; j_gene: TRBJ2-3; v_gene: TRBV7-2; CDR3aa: CASSFPGRSTDTQYF
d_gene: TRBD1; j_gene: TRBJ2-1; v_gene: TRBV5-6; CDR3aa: CASSTPGTGYNEQFF
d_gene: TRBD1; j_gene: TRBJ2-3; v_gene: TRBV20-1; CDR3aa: CSAKGDRRGDTQYF
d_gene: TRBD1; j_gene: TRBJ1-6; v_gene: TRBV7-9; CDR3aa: CASSSRGQGGSPLHF
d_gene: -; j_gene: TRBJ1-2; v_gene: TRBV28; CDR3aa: CASSSTGLFYGYTF
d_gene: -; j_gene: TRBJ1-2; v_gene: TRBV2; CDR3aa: CASSPGVIYGYTF
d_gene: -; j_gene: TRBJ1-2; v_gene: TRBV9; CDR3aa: CASSVGGTLNYGYTF
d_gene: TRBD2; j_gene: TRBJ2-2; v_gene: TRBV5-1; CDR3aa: CASSRLGTSGYTGELFF
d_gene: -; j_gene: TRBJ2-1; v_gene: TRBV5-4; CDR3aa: CASTLPGDYNEQFF
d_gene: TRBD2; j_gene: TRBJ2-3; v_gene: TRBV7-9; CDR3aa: CASSSTSGSFGDTQYF
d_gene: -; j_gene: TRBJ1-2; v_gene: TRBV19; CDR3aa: CASSAIPGAFMGYTF
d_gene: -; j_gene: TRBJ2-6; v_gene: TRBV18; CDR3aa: CASSRSGGANVLTF
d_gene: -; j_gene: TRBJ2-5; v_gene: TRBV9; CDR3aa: CASSPGTRVRGTQYF
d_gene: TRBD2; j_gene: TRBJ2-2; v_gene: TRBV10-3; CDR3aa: CAISATSAPTGELFF
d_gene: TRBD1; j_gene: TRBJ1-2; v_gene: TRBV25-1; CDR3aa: CASSEFKGASYGYTF
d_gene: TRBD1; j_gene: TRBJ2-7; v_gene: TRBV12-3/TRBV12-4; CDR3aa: CASSPDRVWYEQYF
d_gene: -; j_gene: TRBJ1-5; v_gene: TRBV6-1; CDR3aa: CASSVGAFQPQHF
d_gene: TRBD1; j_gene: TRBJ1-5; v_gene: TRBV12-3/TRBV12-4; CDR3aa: CASSLQGSQPQHF
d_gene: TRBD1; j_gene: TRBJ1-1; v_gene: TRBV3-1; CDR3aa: CASSSRQGARVTEAFF
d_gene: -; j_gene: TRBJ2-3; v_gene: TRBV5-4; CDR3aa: CASSFPAVRGRGDTQYF
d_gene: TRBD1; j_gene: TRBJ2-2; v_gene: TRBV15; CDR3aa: CATSRTGGDDTGELFF
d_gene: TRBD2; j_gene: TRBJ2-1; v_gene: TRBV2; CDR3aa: CASKGLAGAGEQFF
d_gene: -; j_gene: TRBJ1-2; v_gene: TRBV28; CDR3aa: CASPNAPGLRGYTF
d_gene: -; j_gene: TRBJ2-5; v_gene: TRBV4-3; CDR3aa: CASSTSSDREGETQYF
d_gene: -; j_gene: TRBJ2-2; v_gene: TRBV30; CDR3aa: CAWSVVLGGELFF